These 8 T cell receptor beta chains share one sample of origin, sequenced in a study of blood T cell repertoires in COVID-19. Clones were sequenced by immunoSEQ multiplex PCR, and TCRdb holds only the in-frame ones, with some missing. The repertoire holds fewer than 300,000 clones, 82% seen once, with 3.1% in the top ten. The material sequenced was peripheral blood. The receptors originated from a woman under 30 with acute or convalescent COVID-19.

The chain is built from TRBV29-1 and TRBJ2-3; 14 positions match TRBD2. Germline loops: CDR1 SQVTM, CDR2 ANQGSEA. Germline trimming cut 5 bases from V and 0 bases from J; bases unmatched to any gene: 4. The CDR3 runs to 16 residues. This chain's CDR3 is CSVTRTSGRSTDTQYF. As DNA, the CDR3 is TGCAGCGTTACCAGGACTAGCGGGAGGAGCACAGATACGCAGTATTTT.

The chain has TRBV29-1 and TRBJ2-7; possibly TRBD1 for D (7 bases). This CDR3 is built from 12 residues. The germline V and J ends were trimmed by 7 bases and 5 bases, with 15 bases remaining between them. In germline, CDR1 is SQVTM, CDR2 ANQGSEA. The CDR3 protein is CSGRDRADEQYF. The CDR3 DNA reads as TGCAGCGGGCGGGACAGAGCAGACGAGCAGTACTTC.

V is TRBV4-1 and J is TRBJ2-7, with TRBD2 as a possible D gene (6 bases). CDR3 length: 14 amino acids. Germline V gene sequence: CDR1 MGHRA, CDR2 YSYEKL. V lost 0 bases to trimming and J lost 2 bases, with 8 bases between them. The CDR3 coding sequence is TGCGCCAGCAGCCAAGATGGAGGGACCTACGAGCAGTACTTC. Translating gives CASSQDGGTYEQYF.

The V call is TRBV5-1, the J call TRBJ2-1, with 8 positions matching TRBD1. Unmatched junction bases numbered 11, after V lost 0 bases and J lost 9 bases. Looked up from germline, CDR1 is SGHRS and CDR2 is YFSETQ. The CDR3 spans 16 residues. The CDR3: CASSLAGQGAAREQFF. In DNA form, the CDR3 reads TGCGCCAGCAGCTTGGCGGGCCAGGGGGCCGCCCGTGAGCAGTTCTTC.

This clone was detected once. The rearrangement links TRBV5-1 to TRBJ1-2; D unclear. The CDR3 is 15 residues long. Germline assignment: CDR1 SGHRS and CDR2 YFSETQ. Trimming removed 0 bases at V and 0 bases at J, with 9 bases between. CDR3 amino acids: CASSLDSGANYGYTF. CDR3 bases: TGCGCCAGCAGCTTGGATTCCGGAGCTAACTATGGCTACACCTTC.

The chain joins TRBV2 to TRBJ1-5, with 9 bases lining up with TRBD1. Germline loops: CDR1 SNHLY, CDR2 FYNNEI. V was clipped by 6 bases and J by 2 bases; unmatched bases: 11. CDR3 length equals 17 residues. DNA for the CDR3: TGTGCCAGCAGCGATGGTACAGGGGGCGCGGGCAATCAGCCCCAGCATTTT. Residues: CASSDGTGGAGNQPQHF.

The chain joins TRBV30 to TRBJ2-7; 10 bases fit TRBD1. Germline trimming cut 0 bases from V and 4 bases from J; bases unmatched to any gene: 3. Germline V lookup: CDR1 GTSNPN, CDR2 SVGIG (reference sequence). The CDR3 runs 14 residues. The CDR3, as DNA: TGTGCCTGGAGTGTACCGGGACAGGGGTACGAGCAGTACTTC. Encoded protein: CAWSVPGQGYEQYF.

CDR3 DNA sequence: TGTGCCAGTGCGGGGACTAGTACCTACAATGAGCAGTTCTTC. Translated: CASAGTSTYNEQFF. The rearrangement uses TRBV19 and TRBJ2-1; 8 nucleotides line up with TRBD2. Germline V gene data show CDR1 as LNHDA and CDR2 as SQIVND (reference sequence). The CDR3 is 14 amino acids. The junction had 5 bases not matched to a gene; V was cut back by 8 bases and J by 2 bases.